Sequencing of this T cell receptor beta chain was carried out in a study of OX40 agonist ivuxolimab in advanced cancers. Study-wide background: Patients treated during dose escalation were battling hepatocellular carcinoma, melanoma, renal cell or head and neck cancer. Two patients with cutaneous melanoma and one with hepatocellular carcinoma, three in total, showed partial responses.

In the case of this clone: Its specificity is not known.

Germline lookup yields CDR1 KGHSH and CDR2 LQKENI. CDR3 size: 14 residues. V lost 0 bases and J lost 6, with 11 bases in between. The method was immunoSEQ multiplex PCR; TCRdb's version includes in-frame clones alone and lacks a portion of them. The table includes approximately 70,000 clones, 86% detected once. Study results and caveats: At 0.1 to 3.0 mg/kg, clonal expansion of CD4+ and CD8+ blood T cells had occurred by week 6.

The genes are TRBV18 and TRBJ1-2; D is unresolved. The clonotype was recovered from an adult with an advanced solid tumor such as melanoma, head and neck, liver or kidney cancer. The specimen comprised CD4+ or CD8+ T cells sorted from blood, sampled in a trial of the OX40 agonist ivuxolimab. DNA for the CDR3: TGTGCCAGCTCACCACCAGCCGAAGAGCATGGCTACACCTTC. Translation: CASSPPAEEHGYTF.